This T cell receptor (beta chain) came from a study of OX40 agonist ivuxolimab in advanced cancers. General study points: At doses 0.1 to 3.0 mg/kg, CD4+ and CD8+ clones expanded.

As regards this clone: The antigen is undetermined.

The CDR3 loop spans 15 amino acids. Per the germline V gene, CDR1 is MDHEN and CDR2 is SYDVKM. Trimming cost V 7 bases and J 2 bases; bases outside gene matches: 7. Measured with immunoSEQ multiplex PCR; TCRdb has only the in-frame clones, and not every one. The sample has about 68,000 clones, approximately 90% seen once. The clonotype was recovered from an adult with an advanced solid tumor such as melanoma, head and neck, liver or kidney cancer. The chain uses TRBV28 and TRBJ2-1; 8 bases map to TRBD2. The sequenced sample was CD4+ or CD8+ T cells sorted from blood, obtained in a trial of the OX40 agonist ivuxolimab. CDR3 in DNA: TGTGCCAGCACTTCGGGAGGGCCGGCCTACAATGAGCAGTTCTTC. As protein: CASTSGGPAYNEQFF.